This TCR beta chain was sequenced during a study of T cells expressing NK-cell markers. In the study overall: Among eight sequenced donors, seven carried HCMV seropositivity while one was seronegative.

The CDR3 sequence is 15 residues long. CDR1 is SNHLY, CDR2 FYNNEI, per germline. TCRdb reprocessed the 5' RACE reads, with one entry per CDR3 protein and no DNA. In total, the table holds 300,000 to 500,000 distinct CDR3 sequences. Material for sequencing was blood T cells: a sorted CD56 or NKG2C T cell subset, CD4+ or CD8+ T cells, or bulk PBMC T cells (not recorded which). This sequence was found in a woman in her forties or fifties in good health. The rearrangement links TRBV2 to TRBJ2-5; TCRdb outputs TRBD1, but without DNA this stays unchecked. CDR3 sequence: CASGFGQDLERTQYF. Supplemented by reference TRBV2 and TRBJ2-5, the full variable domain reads EPEVTQTPSHQVTQMGQEVILRCVPISNHLYFYWYRQILGQKVEFLVSFYNNEISEKSEIFDDQFSVERPDGSNFTLKIRSTKLEDSAMYFCASGFGQDLERTQYFGPGTRLLVL.